These T cell receptor beta chains were read from a single sample in a study of response to subunit inactivated influenza vaccine. Via MiXCR, TCRdb re-called the RT-PCR reads, giving one row per CDR3 protein. The sample shows 590,000 or so distinct CDR3 sequences, approximately 15% of them seen only once. The specimen comprised PBMCs from blood, sampled 14 to 15 days before vaccination. These TCRs come from a man in his fifties or sixties who received an inactivated influenza vaccine. The CDR3 runs from the conserved cysteine through the conserved F or W. D genes are given only for firm matches. Clone size appears in some rows only: once, few, many, or a class for an expanded clone.

v_gene,d_gene,j_gene,abundance,CDR3nt,CDR3aa
TRBV27,.,TRBJ2-7,.,TGTGCCAGCAGTCCGGAAGGGGGGCCGGGGTACGAGCAGTACTTC,CASSPEGGPGYEQYF
TRBV4-3,TRBD1,TRBJ1-2,.,TGCGCCAGCAGCCAAGATTGGGGACAGGGCGACTACACCTTC,CASSQDWGQGDYTF
TRBV3-1,.,TRBJ1-2,few,TGTGCCAGCAGCCAAGATGGGGCCCCACTTAACTATGGCTACACCTTC,CASSQDGAPLNYGYTF
TRBV5-1,.,TRBJ1-1,.,TGCGCCAGCAGCTTGGCGGGGGAGCGAGCTTTCTTT,CASSLAGERAFF
TRBV6-2/TRBV6-3,.,TRBJ2-7,few,TGTGCCAGCAGTTGGCTCCGGGAGCTACACGAGCAGTACTTC,CASSWLRELHEQYF
TRBV18,TRBD1,TRBJ2-5,.,TGTGCCAGCTCAACCACAGGGGTCGAGACCCAGTACTTC,CASSTTGVETQYF
TRBV5-5,.,TRBJ2-7,few,TGTGCCAGCAGCGCCACTACTAGGGACTACGAGCAGTACTTC,CASSATTRDYEQYF
TRBV20-1,.,TRBJ2-3,.,TGCAGTGCCCTCGACCCGGCTAGCACAGATACGCAGTATTTT,CSALDPASTDTQYF
TRBV11-2,TRBD1,TRBJ2-7,.,TGTGCCAGCAGCTTTGGGACAGGGGCCCACGAGCAGTACTTC,CASSFGTGAHEQYF
TRBV6-6,.,TRBJ2-3,many,TGTGCCAGCAGTTATGTAGATACGCAGTATTTT,CASSYVDTQYF
TRBV7-3,.,TRBJ2-1,few,TGTGCCAGCAGCTTAATGTCCGCGGCGGCAGCGGGTAATGAGCAGTTCTTC,CASSLMSAAAAGNEQFF
TRBV27,TRBD2,TRBJ2-5,.,TGTGCCAGCAGTTGGACTAGCGGGGGGGAGACCCAGTACTTC,CASSWTSGGETQYF
TRBV10-3,TRBD2,TRBJ2-3,few,TGTGCCATCAGCCCAGAATGGGTAGCGGGAGTCTACAGCACAGATACGCAGTATTTT,CAISPEWVAGVYSTDTQYF
TRBV20-1,TRBD2,TRBJ2-5,few,TGCAGTGCTAGTAAGCGGGGGGGAGCGGAGACCCAGTACTTC,CSASKRGGAETQYF